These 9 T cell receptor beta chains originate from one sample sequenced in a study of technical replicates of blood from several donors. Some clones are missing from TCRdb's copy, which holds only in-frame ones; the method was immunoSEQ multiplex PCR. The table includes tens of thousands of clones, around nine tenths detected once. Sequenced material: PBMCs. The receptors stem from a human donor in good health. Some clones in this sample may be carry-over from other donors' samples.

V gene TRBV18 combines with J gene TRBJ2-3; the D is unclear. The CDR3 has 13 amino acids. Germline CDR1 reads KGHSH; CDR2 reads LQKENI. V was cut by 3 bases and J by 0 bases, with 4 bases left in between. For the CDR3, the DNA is TGTGCCAGCTCACCCTTCAGCACAGATACGCAGTATTTT. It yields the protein CASSPFSTDTQYF.

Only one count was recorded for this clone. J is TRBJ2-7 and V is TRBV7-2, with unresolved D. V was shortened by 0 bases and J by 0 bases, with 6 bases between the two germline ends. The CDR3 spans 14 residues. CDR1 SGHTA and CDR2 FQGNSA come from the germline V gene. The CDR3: CASSLAQASYEQYF. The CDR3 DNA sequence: TGTGCCAGCAGCTTAGCTCAGGCCTCCTACGAGCAGTACTTC.

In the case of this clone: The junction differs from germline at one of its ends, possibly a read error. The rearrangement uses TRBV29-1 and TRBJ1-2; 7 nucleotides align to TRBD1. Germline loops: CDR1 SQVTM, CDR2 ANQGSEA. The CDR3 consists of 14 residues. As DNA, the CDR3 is TGCAGCGTTGAAGATAACGGGGGCAGGGGGAGTATTGGTTTC. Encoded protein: CSVEDNGGRGSIGF.

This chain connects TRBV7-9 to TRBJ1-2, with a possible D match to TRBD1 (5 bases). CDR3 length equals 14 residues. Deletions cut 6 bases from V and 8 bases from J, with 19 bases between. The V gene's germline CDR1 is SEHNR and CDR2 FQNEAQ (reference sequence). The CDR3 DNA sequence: TGTGCCAGCAGTAGTACCGGGGGTGGTGGCGGCTACACCTTC. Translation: CASSSTGGGGGYTF.

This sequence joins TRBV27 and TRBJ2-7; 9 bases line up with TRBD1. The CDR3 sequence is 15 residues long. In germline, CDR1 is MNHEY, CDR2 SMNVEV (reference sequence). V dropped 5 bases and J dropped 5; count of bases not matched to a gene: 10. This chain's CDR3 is CASSEDRDRVDEQYF. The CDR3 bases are TGTGCCAGCAGTGAAGACCGGGACAGGGTGGACGAGCAGTACTTC.

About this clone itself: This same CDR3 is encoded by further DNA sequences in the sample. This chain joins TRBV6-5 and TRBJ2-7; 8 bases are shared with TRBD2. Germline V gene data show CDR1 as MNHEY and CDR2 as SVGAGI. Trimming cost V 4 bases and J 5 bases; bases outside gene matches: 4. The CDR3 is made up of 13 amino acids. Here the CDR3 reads CASSLSGRDEQYF. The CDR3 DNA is TGTGCCAGCAGTTTATCCGGGAGGGACGAGCAGTACTTC.

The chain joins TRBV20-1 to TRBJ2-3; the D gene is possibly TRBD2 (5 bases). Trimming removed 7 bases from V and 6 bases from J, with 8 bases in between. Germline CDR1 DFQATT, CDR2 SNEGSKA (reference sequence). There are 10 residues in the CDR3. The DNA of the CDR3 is TGCAGTGGGCGGGCGGATACGCAGTATTTT. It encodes CSGRADTQYF.

The CDR3 sequence: CASSQDGTRAEQYF. The CDR3 DNA is TGCGCCAGCAGCCAAGATGGTACTAGGGCCGAGCAGTACTTC. The chain is built from TRBV4-3 and TRBJ2-7, with D possibly matching TRBD2 (5 bases). The germline gives CDR1 LGHNA, CDR2 YSLEER. The CDR3 loop spans 14 amino acids. With 0 bases removed from V and 6 bases from J, the gap between germline ends came to 12 bases.

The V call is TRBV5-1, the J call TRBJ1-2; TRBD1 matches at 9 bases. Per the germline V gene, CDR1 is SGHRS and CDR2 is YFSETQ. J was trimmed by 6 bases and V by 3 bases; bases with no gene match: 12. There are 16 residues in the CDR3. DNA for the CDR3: TGCGCCAGCAGCTCAACGGCAGGACAGGGGTTAAATGGCTACACCTTC. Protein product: CASSSTAGQGLNGYTF.